The entry that follows covers one T cell receptor (beta chain) sequence. Its cognate antigen is unknown. The source of the sample is a study of OX40 agonist ivuxolimab in advanced cancers. Study information: With ivuxolimab, an agonistic anti-OX40 (CD134) antibody, patients were treated.

The study's findings and limits: More expanded clones were found, on average, in CD8+ than in CD4+ T cells. Expanded peripheral T-cell antigen specificity went undetermined.

CDR1 MNHEY and CDR2 SMNVEV come from the germline V gene (reference sequence). The CDR3 is 16 residues long. V was pared by 7 bases and J by 6 bases, with 16 bases of the junction left unmatched. Measured with immunoSEQ multiplex PCR; TCRdb has only the in-frame clones, and not every one. The sample carries some 66,000 clones, around 83% recorded once. This receptor was identified in an adult with an advanced solid tumor such as melanoma, head and neck, liver or kidney cancer. Sequenced material: CD4+ or CD8+ T cells sorted from blood, taken in a trial of the OX40 agonist ivuxolimab. J is TRBJ2-7 and V is TRBV27; 9 bases fit TRBD2. Written as DNA, the CDR3 is TGTGCCAGCACCCCTTACCCCGTAGCGGGAGATGGCGAGCAGTACTTC. Its translation is CASTPYPVAGDGEQYF.